The 28 T cell receptor beta chains below were found in one sample sequenced in a study of blood T cells in healthy people across ages. The authors ran a second PCR of about 6 to 11 cycles using a sample-barcoded 5' primer and a J-beta primer mix. TCRdb analysed the 5' RACE reads with MiXCR anew, one entry per CDR3 protein. The sample includes around 500,000 distinct CDR3 sequences, around half seen only once; the top ten take about 26%. The sequenced sample was blood. The receptors were gathered from a man at least 80 years old in good health.

The chain links TRBV21-1 to TRBJ2-3; the table names TRBD2, a call not compared with the DNA. TRBV21-1 is marked as a pseudogene. The CDR3 spans 15 residues. The CDR3 protein is CASSTSRLWTDTQYF. Here the CDR3 DNA reads TGTGCCAGCAGCACCTCCCGCCTTTGGACAGATACGCAGTATTTT.

The sample holds a few counts of this clonotype. This chain uses TRBV6-5 with TRBJ2-5; the match to TRBD1 covers 10 bases. The V gene's germline CDR1 is MNHEY and CDR2 SVGAGI. V shed 6 bases and J 11 bases; nucleotides not matched to a gene: 15. This CDR3 is 15 amino acids long. This CDR3 reads CASSPGWGQGFKQYF. CDR3 coding DNA: TGTGCCAGCAGCCCTGGCTGGGGACAGGGGTTTAAGCAGTACTTC.

V is TRBV5-1 and J is TRBJ2-1, with D perhaps TRBD2 (6 bases). This CDR3 contains 14 residues. Germline CDR1 is SGHRS and CDR2 is YFSETQ. The V and J ends lost 7 bases and 6 bases respectively, with 17 bases between them. The CDR3 DNA sequence: TGCGCCAGCGTCCGGGACTCCGTTCCCAATGAGCAGTTCTTC. It codes for CASVRDSVPNEQFF. The whole variable domain, filled in from reference TRBV5-1 and TRBJ2-1, reads KAGVTQTPRYLIKTRGQQVTLSCSPISGHRSVSWYQQTPGQGLQFLFEYFSETQRNKGNFPGRFSGRQFSNSRSEMNVSTLELGDSALYLCASVRDSVPNEQFFGPGTRLTVL.

This clonotype has only a few counts. The rearrangement uses TRBV6-2 or TRBV6-3 and TRBJ2-7; D may be TRBD1 (5 bases). Trimming left V 6 bases short and J 5 bases short, with 20 bases between. There are 15 residues in the CDR3. Germline assignment: CDR1 MNHEY and CDR2 SVGEGT. CDR3 region: CASRPEGQGWNEQYF. In nucleotides, the CDR3 is TGTGCCAGCAGACCTGAAGGTCAGGGCTGGAACGAGCAGTACTTC.

V gene TRBV29-1 combines with J gene TRBJ2-7, with 8 bases that match TRBD1. Germline trimming cut 6 bases from V and 3 bases from J; bases unmatched to any gene: 4. The CDR3 spans 12 residues. Germline CDR1 and CDR2: SQVTM and ANQGSEA. CDR3 sequence reads: CSVGQGRYEQYF. DNA of the CDR3: TGCAGCGTCGGACAGGGACGCTACGAGCAGTACTTC.

The chain links TRBV10-3 to TRBJ2-5, with D unclear. Germline loops: CDR1 ENHRY, CDR2 SYGVKD. The length of the CDR3 is 13 residues. V dropped 4 bases and J dropped 2 bases, with 8 bases sitting between them. For the CDR3, the DNA is TGTGCCATCAGTGGGGCAGATCAAGAGACCCAGTACTTC. Residues: CAISGADQETQYF.

This clonotype was picked up a small number of times. The chain employs TRBV29-1 and TRBJ2-1; 9 positions match TRBD2. Trimming removed 4 bases from V and 8 bases from J; junction bases left unmatched: 12. Germline CDR1 is SQVTM and CDR2 is ANQGSEA. This CDR3 has 15 residues. The CDR3 spells CSVGRSSGIYYEQFF. The CDR3 DNA follows: TGCAGCGTTGGGCGGTCTAGCGGGATTTACTATGAGCAGTTCTTC.

This clonotype was observed a handful of times. The CDR3 region is CSARDTGLAGAFF. As DNA, the CDR3 is TGCAGTGCTAGAGATACGGGACTGGCTGGAGCTTTCTTT. V gene TRBV20-1 combines with J gene TRBJ1-1; D possibly corresponds to TRBD1 (5 bases). The V gene lost 0 bases and the J gene lost 10 bases, with 15 bases spanning the gap. Germline loops: CDR1 DFQATT, CDR2 SNEGSKA (reference sequence). This CDR3 has 13 residues.

The V gene is TRBV30, the J gene TRBJ1-2; 9 bases are a match to TRBD1. Germline CDR1 is GTSNPN and CDR2 is SVGIG (reference sequence). The CDR3 totals 13 residues. The J segment lost 8 bases and the V segment lost 3 bases, leaving 7 bases of the junction unmatched. The CDR3 spells CAWRTQGAGGYTF. CDR3 nucleotide sequence: TGTGCCTGGAGGACACAGGGGGCAGGGGGCTACACCTTC.

The chain couples TRBV28 to TRBJ2-7; TRBD2 might be the D (5 bases). This CDR3 has 12 amino acids. Germline lookup yields CDR1 MDHEN and CDR2 SYDVKM. V was shortened by 10 bases and J by 7 bases, with 17 bases between the two germline ends. For the CDR3, the DNA is TGTGCCACCGGAGGCTCAACCTTGGAGCAGTACTTC. It is translated as CATGGSTLEQYF. Full variable domain (remainder filled in from reference TRBV28 and TRBJ2-7): DVKVTQSSRYLVKRTGEKVFLECVQDMDHENMFWYRQDPGLGLRLIYFSYDVKMKEKGDIPEGYSVSREKKERFSLILESASTNQTSMYLCATGGSTLEQYFGPGTRLTVT.

A remark on this clonotype: At one of its ends the junction is not consistent with the germline gene, which may arise from a read error. V is TRBV7-2 and J is TRBJ2-7, with 7 bases fitting TRBD2. The CDR3 length is 13 residues. Germline V gene data show CDR1 as SGHTA and CDR2 as FQGNSA. As DNA, the CDR3 is TGTGTCAGCAGCCGGGACTACAACTACGAGCAGTACTTC. It yields the protein CVSSRDYNYEQYF.

The chain carries TRBV5-1 and TRBJ1-2; D is perhaps TRBD1 (5 bases). Germline-derived CDR1 and CDR2 are SGHRS and YFSETQ. Trimming cost V 3 bases and J 9 bases, with 18 bases left between them. CDR3 length: 14 amino acids. CDR3 protein: CASSSNRDLGSYTF. CDR3 in DNA: TGCGCCAGCAGCTCCAACCGGGACCTCGGAAGCTACACCTTC. Complete variable domain (other parts from reference TRBV5-1 and TRBJ1-2): KAGVTQTPRYLIKTRGQQVTLSCSPISGHRSVSWYQQTPGQGLQFLFEYFSETQRNKGNFPGRFSGRQFSNSRSEMNVSTLELGDSALYLCASSSNRDLGSYTFGSGTRLTVV.

In this sample, this clonotype turned up a few times. The chain recombines TRBV25-1 with TRBJ2-1; perhaps D is TRBD1 or TRBD2 (7 bases each). V was trimmed by 3 bases and J by 7 bases, leaving 16 bases between them. CDR3 length: 15 residues. Germline-derived CDR1 and CDR2 are MGHDK and SYGVNS. DNA of the CDR3: TGTGCCAGCAGTGAGGGTCAGGGGGGGGAGAATGAGCAGTTCTTC. This sequence encodes CASSEGQGGENEQFF.

The chain links TRBV9 to TRBJ1-1; unclear D gene. The CDR3 is 14 amino acids. CDR1 SGDLS and CDR2 YYNGEE come from the germline V gene. V lost 0 bases, J lost 4 bases, and 10 bases lay in between. Written as DNA, the CDR3 is TGTGCCAGCAGCGTAGTCCTTGAGGGCACTGAAGCTTTCTTT. This codes for CASSVVLEGTEAFF.

V and J are TRBV20-1 and TRBJ2-3; TRBD1 might be the D (5 bases). The germline gives CDR1 DFQATT, CDR2 SNEGSKA (reference sequence). The CDR3 loop spans 14 amino acids. V lost 6 bases to trimming and J lost 0 bases, with 13 bases between them. CDR3 sequence: CSAPDRYSTDTQYF. Here the CDR3 DNA reads TGCAGTGCCCCCGACAGATATAGCACAGATACGCAGTATTTT.

This clonotype came up a few times. The chain has TRBV18 and TRBJ2-1, with 9 bases matching TRBD2. V was clipped by 1 base and J by 7 bases; unmatched bases: 8. The CDR3 consists of 16 residues. CDR1 is KGHSH and CDR2 is LQKENI in the germline V gene. CDR3 DNA sequence: TGTGCCAGCTCACCACAAGCAGCGGGAGGAGGGAATGAGCAGTTCTTC. Translation gives CASSPQAAGGGNEQFF.

This clonotype appeared many times. V usage is TRBV6-5 and J usage is TRBJ1-4, with TRBD1 identical over 9 bases. CDR3 size: 16 residues. The junction had 6 bases not matched to a gene; V was cut back by 0 bases and J by 7 bases. The germline gives CDR1 MNHEY, CDR2 SVGAGI. The CDR3, as DNA: TGTGCCAGCAGTTACTCTTTCAACAGGGGGCTTGAAAAACTGTTTTTT. It encodes CASSYSFNRGLEKLFF.

This clonotype was seen many times. V usage is TRBV6-6 and J usage is TRBJ1-5; tentatively, D is TRBD1 (5 bases). This CDR3 spans 15 amino acids. Trimming took 7 bases from V and 0 from J, leaving 13 bases between them. Germline-derived CDR1 and CDR2 are MNHNY and SVGAGI (reference sequence). The CDR3 nucleotides read TGTGCCAGCACTTCAGGGCAGTATAGCAATCAGCCCCAGCATTTT. Protein product: CASTSGQYSNQPQHF.

The V gene is TRBV7-9, the J gene TRBJ2-3; D is perhaps TRBD2 (6 bases). The CDR3 consists of 16 residues. Deletions cut 5 bases from V and 2 bases from J, with 17 bases between. Germline V gene sequence: CDR1 SEHNR, CDR2 FQNEAQ (reference sequence). The CDR3 coding sequence is TGTGCCAGCAGCACGCAACCGGGACTCCTCACAGATACGCAGTATTTT. As protein: CASSTQPGLLTDTQYF.

The V call is TRBV5-1, the J call TRBJ2-1, with D possibly matching TRBD1 (6 bases). The germline V gene has CDR1 SGHRS and CDR2 YFSETQ. Trimming took off 6 bases at V and 5 bases at J, with 12 bases between the two ends. The CDR3 length is 13 residues. The CDR3 reads CASTGRGDNEQFF. The CDR3 bases are TGCGCCAGCACTGGCAGGGGCGACAATGAGCAGTTCTTC.

This clonotype was observed a handful of times. The rearrangement uses TRBV5-1 and TRBJ2-3; possible D gene TRBD2, 6 bases. The CDR3 is 14 amino acids. Germline V lookup: CDR1 SGHRS, CDR2 YFSETQ. Trimming stripped 5 bases from V and 0 bases from J, with 10 bases between. The CDR3 sequence is CASREGPSTDTQYF. CDR3 coding DNA: TGCGCCAGCAGGGAGGGACCTAGCACAGATACGCAGTATTTT.

The sample holds a few counts of this clonotype. The V and J genes are TRBV15 and TRBJ2-1, with TRBD1 matching 8 bases. This CDR3 is 13 amino acids long. CDR1 LNHNV and CDR2 YYDKDF come from the germline V gene (reference sequence). J was trimmed by 8 bases and V by 5 bases; bases with no gene match: 5. The CDR3 loop reads CATSRDRTHEQFF. Here the CDR3 DNA reads TGTGCCACCAGCCGGGACAGGACCCATGAGCAGTTCTTC.

Worth noting for this clonotype: An end of the junction differs from the germline gene, which may be a read error. The chain joins TRBV4-2 to TRBJ1-2, with 8 bases matching TRBD1. CDR1 LGHNA and CDR2 YNFKEQ come from the germline V gene. CDR3 length equals 14 residues. The CDR3, as DNA: TGTGCCAGCCTGGCCCATGACAGGGGAGATGGCTACACCTTT. It codes for CASLAHDRGDGYTF.

This clonotype has just one count. The gene calls are TRBV3-1 and TRBJ2-4; D call uncertain. The J call may be incorrect, as the DNA end agrees better with TRBJ2-7. From germline, CDR1 is LGHDT and CDR2 YNNKEL (reference sequence). The CDR3 is 11 amino acids. This CDR3 reads CASNGPYEQYF. CDR3 nucleotide sequence: TGTGCCAGCAACGGGCCTTACGAGCAGTACTTC.

The V and J genes are TRBV20-1 and TRBJ2-1; D is ambiguous. Trimming took off 1 base at V and 0 bases at J, with 7 bases between the two ends. Per the germline V gene, CDR1 is DFQATT and CDR2 is SNEGSKA (reference sequence). This CDR3 is built from 14 residues. CDR3 sequence (DNA): TGCAGTGCTAGAGGGCCTAGCTCCTACAATGAGCAGTTCTTC. It encodes CSARGPSSYNEQFF.

V and J are TRBV5-8 and TRBJ2-3, with D tentatively TRBD2 (5 bases). Trimming left V 7 bases short and J 4 bases short, with 22 bases between. Germline values: CDR1 SGHTS, CDR2 YDEGEE. The CDR3 runs to 16 residues. CDR3: CASPPTSAGGADTQYF. CDR3 bases: TGTGCCAGCCCCCCTACGTCGGCGGGCGGTGCAGATACGCAGTATTTT.

With regard to this clonotype: The germline gene is not matched at one end of the junction; a read error may be the cause. The chain has TRBV28 and TRBJ2-7, with 7 bases that match TRBD1. The CDR3 loop spans 13 amino acids. Germline CDR1 and CDR2: MDHEN and SYDVKM. The CDR3 nucleotides are TGTGCCGGCAGGACAGGAGCCCCCTACGAGCAGTACTTC. Translating gives CAGRTGAPYEQYF.

V gene TRBV20-1 combines with J gene TRBJ2-1; 8 bases line up with TRBD2. The CDR3 sequence is 14 residues long. Germline CDR1 is DFQATT and CDR2 is SNEGSKA (reference sequence). With 1 base clipped from V and 9 bases from J, the junction kept 8 bases outside the gene matches. CDR3 loop: CSARVGGLEGEQFF. CDR3 nucleotide sequence: TGCAGTGCTAGAGTTGGGGGACTAGAGGGTGAGCAGTTCTTC.